This T cell receptor beta chain was recovered during a study of shared clonotypes between healthy human individuals. A CD45RA-negative memory subset and a CD45RA+ naive subset were separated from the CD4+ cells. V shed 6 bases and J shed 2 bases, with 12 bases lying between them. This CDR3 has 14 amino acids. Looked up from germline, CDR1 is MGHRA and CDR2 is YSYEKL. Here immunoSEQ multiplex PCR was the method, and the copy in TCRdb shows in-frame clones only, minus some. Seen here are more than 150,000 clones, approximately 95% observed once, and the top ten hold 0.067%. Input material: naive CD4+ T cells sorted from blood. This sample's subset: CD45RA+ positively selected. The V call is TRBV4-1, the J call TRBJ2-3, with D tentatively TRBD2 (5 bases). The clonotype comes from a woman in her thirties in good health. The CDR3 region has the DNA TGCGCCAGCAGTCAACTAGTTTACACAGATACGCAGTATTTT. As protein: CASSQLVYTDTQYF.